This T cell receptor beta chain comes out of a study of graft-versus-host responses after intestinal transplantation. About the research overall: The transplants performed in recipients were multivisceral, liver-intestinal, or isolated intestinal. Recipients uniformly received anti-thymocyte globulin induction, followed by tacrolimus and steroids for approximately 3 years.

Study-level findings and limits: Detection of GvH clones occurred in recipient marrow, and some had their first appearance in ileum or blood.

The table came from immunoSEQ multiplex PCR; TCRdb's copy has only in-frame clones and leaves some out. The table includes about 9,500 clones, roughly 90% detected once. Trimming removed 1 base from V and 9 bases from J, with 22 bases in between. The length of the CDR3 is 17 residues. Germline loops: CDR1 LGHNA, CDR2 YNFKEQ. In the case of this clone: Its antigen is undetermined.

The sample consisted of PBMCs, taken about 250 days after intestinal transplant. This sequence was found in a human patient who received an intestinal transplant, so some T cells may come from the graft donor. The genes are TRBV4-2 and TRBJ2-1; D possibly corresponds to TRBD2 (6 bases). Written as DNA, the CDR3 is TGTGCCAGCAGCCAAGCGGGGACGGACGGGGGTCGAGGTGAGCAGTTCTTC. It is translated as CASSQAGTDGGRGEQFF.